These 31 T cell receptor beta chains were all obtained from the same sample, sequenced in a study of T cells in women clearing cervical HPV infection. The protocol was immunoSEQ multiplex PCR, while the TCRdb copy is restricted to in-frame clones and leaves out a portion. The sample features roughly 40,000 clones, with less than 6% in its top ten. The material sequenced was blood buffy coat. These receptors all stem from a woman between 18 and 70 years old with a cervical HPV16 infection that either progressed to CIN3+ or cleared (not recorded which).

Of note for this clone: Sequencing ends 3 residues short of the CDR3 end; the germline J gene provides the rest. The chain uses TRBV20-1 and TRBJ2-5; D possibly corresponds to TRBD2 (6 bases). The CDR3 sequence is 13 residues long. Looked up from germline, CDR1 is DFQATT and CDR2 is SNEGSKA (reference sequence). Deletions cut 3 bases from V and 5 bases from J, with 13 bases between. CDR3 DNA (partial): TGCAGTGCTAGTAGTGGGGGGAGGGAGACC. This codes for CSASSGGRET. Given in full, the CDR3 is CSASSGGRETQYF.

On this clone itself: The sequenced fragment ends 3 residues before the CDR3 boundary, so the rest is inferred from the germline J gene. The J gene is TRBJ1-3, the V gene TRBV7-6; maybe TRBD1 (5 bases). The CDR3 consists of 12 residues. The germline CDR1 and CDR2 sequences are SGHVS and FNYEAQ. V lost 4 bases and J 6 bases, leaving 7 bases between the germline ends. CDR3 region: CASSSDTNTIYF. The CDR3 bases that were read are TGTGCCAGCAGCTCGGACACAAACACC.

On this clone: The read ends 3 residues before the CDR3 terminus; that terminus is restored from the germline J gene. The genes are TRBV19 and TRBJ1-1, with a possible D match to TRBD1 (6 bases). Germline V gene sequence: CDR1 LNHDA, CDR2 SQIVND (reference sequence). The CDR3 consists of 15 residues. V gave up 3 bases and J gave up 2 bases, with 13 bases separating them. CDR3 loop: CASSIGGAGNTEAFF. The DNA read from the CDR3 is TGTGCCAGTAGTATTGGGGGCGCCGGAAACACTGAA.

About this clone itself: The CDR3 end lies 3 residues beyond the end of the read and is filled in from the germline J gene. The chain links TRBV2 to TRBJ1-5; a weak D match, TRBD1 (5 bases). This CDR3 is built from 15 residues. With 1 base removed from V and 7 bases from J, the gap between germline ends came to 14 bases. Germline V gene lookup returns CDR1 SNHLY and CDR2 FYNNEI. CDR3 protein: CASSEDAGTWQPQHF. The part of the CDR3 DNA that was read is TGTGCCAGCAGTGAAGACGCGGGGACGTGGCAGCCC.

Partial CDR3 DNA: TGTGCCTGGGGGGCAGGGGTAAGCTCTGGAAACACC. Translation gives CAWGAGVSSGNT. The CDR3 in its entirety is CAWGAGVSSGNTIYF. The genes are TRBV30 and TRBJ1-3, with a possible D match to TRBD1 (6 bases). The CDR3 is cut off 3 residues early in the read; its end comes from the germline J gene. V dropped 5 bases and J dropped 0 bases, with 14 bases sitting between them. This CDR3 contains 15 residues. CDR1 GTSNPN and CDR2 SVGIG come from the germline V gene (reference sequence).

Points on this clone: The DNA ends 3 residues before the CDR3 does, and the rest of the CDR3 is filled in from the germline J gene. The chain joins TRBV29-1 to TRBJ1-2; 9 bases align to TRBD1. The V gene end was trimmed by 6 bases and the J gene end by 3 bases; junction bases not matched to a gene: 5. This CDR3 region has 13 residues. Germline CDR1 and CDR2: SQVTM and ANQGSEA. CDR3 sequence: CSVGTGTDYGYTF. CDR3 DNA (partial): TGCAGCGTGGGGACAGGGACGGACTATGGC.

The sequenced part of the CDR3 DNA is TGTGCCAGCGGCGGATCCTACGAG. Protein sequence: CASGGSYE. In full, the CDR3 reads CASGGSYEQYF. This chain joins TRBV2 and TRBJ2-7; D is unresolved. The read ends 3 residues shy of where the CDR3 ends; the end is completed using the germline J gene. V lost 8 bases, J lost 1 base, and 6 bases lay in between. CDR1 and CDR2 (germline): SNHLY, FYNNEI. The CDR3 loop spans 11 amino acids.

In regard to this clone: The CDR3 end is not reached by the read, which stops 3 residues before it; the germline J gene fills it in. The V and J genes are TRBV5-3 and TRBJ2-5; D unresolved. TRBV5-3 is filed as an ORF, its function uncertain. The CDR3 spans 17 residues. V was pared by 0 bases and J by 4 bases, with 19 bases between. The CDR3 sequence is CARSLAYSSPIRETQYF. The sequenced CDR3 bases are TGTGCCAGAAGCTTGGCCTACAGCTCTCCGATACGAGAGACC.

With respect to this clone: The CDR3 end lies 3 residues beyond the end of the read and is filled in from the germline J gene. The V and J genes are TRBV10-3 and TRBJ1-6; weak D call: TRBD1 (5 bases). Trimming removed 6 bases at V and 7 bases at J, with 10 bases between. The CDR3 totals 13 residues. Germline V CDR1 and CDR2: ENHRY, SYGVKD. The CDR3 reads CAIRQGGNSPLHF. The sequenced part of the CDR3 DNA is TGTGCCATCAGGCAGGGTGGAAATTCACCC.

About this clone: The observed sequence ends 3 residues before the CDR3 terminus, with the missing tail filled in from the germline J gene. The rearrangement links TRBV6-4 to TRBJ2-1; the D gene is possibly TRBD1 (5 bases). Deletions cut 0 bases from V and 8 bases from J, with 17 bases between. This CDR3 contains 16 residues. Germline CDR1 and CDR2: MRHNA and SNTAGT. Incomplete CDR3 DNA: TGTGCCAGCAGTGACTCTTGGGGTTTCAGGGCGGATGAG. Protein sequence: CASSDSWGFRADE. Given in full, the CDR3 is CASSDSWGFRADEQFF.

As regards this clone: The read stops 3 residues short of the end of the CDR3; the missing end is completed from the germline J gene. The rearrangement links TRBV19 to TRBJ1-2, with D possibly matching TRBD1 (5 bases). CDR1 is LNHDA and CDR2 is SQIVND in the germline V gene (reference sequence). This CDR3 is built from 12 residues. V shed 5 bases and J shed 7 bases, with 11 bases lying between them. CDR3 residues: CASSPRGSGYTF. The sequenced part of the CDR3 DNA is TGTGCCAGTAGTCCTAGGGGCTCTGGC.

A word on this clone: The CDR3 end falls 3 residues outside the read, so it is completed with the germline J gene. The V call is TRBV7-2, the J call TRBJ2-2; 8 bases are a match to TRBD1. The junction had 2 bases not matched to a gene; V was cut back by 5 bases and J by 6 bases. Germline CDR1 and CDR2: SGHTA and FQGNSA. The CDR3 extends over 13 amino acids. The CDR3 DNA, read in part, is TGTGCCAGCAGCCCACAGGGGGCCGGGGAG. Its translation is CASSPQGAGE. In full, the CDR3 is CASSPQGAGELFF.

Of note for this clone: The DNA ends 3 residues before the CDR3 does, and the rest of the CDR3 is filled in from the germline J gene. This chain joins TRBV19 and TRBJ2-5, with TRBD2 matching over 9 bases. V was pared by 4 bases and J by 4 bases, with 7 bases of the junction left unmatched. CDR1 is LNHDA, CDR2 SQIVND, per germline (reference sequence). CDR3 length: 15 residues. CDR3 DNA (partial): TGTGCCAGTAGTAGCCAGCGGGGGGTTGGAGAGACC. Encoded protein: CASSSQRGVGET. In full, the CDR3 is CASSSQRGVGETQYF.

As for this clone: Sequencing ends 3 residues short of the CDR3 end; the germline J gene provides the rest. The V gene is TRBV7-9, the J gene TRBJ1-1; tentatively, D is TRBD1 (6 bases). This CDR3 is 13 amino acids long. V shed 2 bases and J shed 4 bases, with 8 bases lying between them. Germline V gene lookup returns CDR1 SEHNR and CDR2 FQNEAQ (reference sequence). This chain's CDR3 is CASSLTGTTEAFF. The CDR3 bases that were read are TGTGCCAGCAGCTTAACAGGGACCACTGAA.

In regard to this clone: The read ends 3 residues before the CDR3 terminus; that terminus is restored from the germline J gene. This chain links TRBV4-1 with TRBJ1-5, with 9 bases identical to TRBD1. The CDR3 runs to 14 residues. V dropped 4 bases and J dropped 5; count of bases not matched to a gene: 3. The germline CDR1 and CDR2 sequences are MGHRA and YSYEKL. The CDR3 sequence is CASSRGQGYQPQHF. The CDR3 DNA, read in part, is TGCGCCAGCAGCCGAGGACAGGGGTATCAGCCC.

With respect to this clone: The CDR3 end lies 3 residues beyond the end of the read and is filled in from the germline J gene. The rearrangement uses TRBV2 and TRBJ2-7; D is possibly TRBD1 (5 bases). This CDR3 is built from 14 residues. Trimming removed 5 bases from V and 4 bases from J, with 15 bases in between. The germline CDR1 and CDR2 sequences are SNHLY and FYNNEI. CDR3 DNA (partial): TGTGCCAGCAGTAGACAGAAAGGCCCGTACGAG. Its protein product is CASSRQKGPYE. The whole CDR3 is CASSRQKGPYEQYF.

For this clone: The read ends 3 residues shy of where the CDR3 ends; the end is completed using the germline J gene. The V and J genes are TRBV4-1 and TRBJ1-2, with TRBD1 matching over 10 bases. The CDR3 spans 16 residues. Trimming at V came to 4 bases and at J to 2 bases, leaving 7 bases not matched to a gene. Germline V gene data show CDR1 as MGHRA and CDR2 as YSYEKL. CDR3 bases read: TGCGCCAGCAGCCTCCAAATGACAGGGGGCAACTATGGC. It translates to CASSLQMTGGNYG. The entire CDR3 sequence reads CASSLQMTGGNYGYTF.

On this clone itself: The sequence runs out 3 residues before the end of the CDR3; the remainder is reconstructed from the germline J gene. The chain has TRBV7-9 and TRBJ2-3; 8 nucleotides line up with TRBD1. V trimming: 8 bases; J trimming: 6 bases; junction bases outside the gene matches: 7. CDR3 size: 13 residues. Germline-derived CDR1 and CDR2 are SEHNR and FQNEAQ (reference sequence). CDR3 bases read: TGTGCCAGCGGCCGGACAGGGACCGATACG. The encoded protein is CASGRTGTDT. In full, the CDR3 is CASGRTGTDTQYF.

A note on this clone: The read falls 3 residues short of the CDR3 end, and the missing part is taken from the germline J gene. The V gene is TRBV11-3, the J gene TRBJ2-5; TRBD2 matches 9 bases. Germline V gives CDR1 SGHNT, CDR2 YENEEA. With 1 base clipped from V and 2 bases from J, the junction kept 2 bases outside the gene matches. The CDR3 runs to 15 residues. The sequenced CDR3 bases are TGTGCCAGCAGCTTAGGCGGGGGGGTACAAGAGACC. The encoded protein is CASSLGGGVQET. The whole CDR3 region reads CASSLGGGVQETQYF.

Comments on this clone: The CDR3 end falls 3 residues outside the read, so it is completed with the germline J gene. V and J are TRBV24-1 and TRBJ1-5; D is unclear. The CDR3 length is 16 residues. Germline V lookup: CDR1 KGHDR, CDR2 SFDVKD. V lost 1 base, J lost 3 bases, and 12 bases lay in between. CDR3 bases read: TGTGCCACCAGTGATTTCAAGGCAGACTCCAATCAGCCC. Its translation: CATSDFKADSNQP. The whole CDR3 protein is CATSDFKADSNQPQHF.

To note about this clone: The read ends 3 residues shy of where the CDR3 ends; the end is completed using the germline J gene. The chain has TRBV2 and TRBJ2-2; 7 bases are shared with TRBD2. The CDR3 has 16 amino acids. J was trimmed by 1 base and V by 0 bases; bases with no gene match: 2. From germline, CDR1 is SNHLY and CDR2 FYNNEI. The CDR3 loop reads CASSEAPGGNTGELFF. CDR3 DNA (partial): TGTGCCAGCAGTGAAGCGCCGGGGGGGAACACCGGGGAG. Based on the CDR3 plus reference TRBV2 and TRBJ2-2, the full variable domain is EPEVTQTPSHQVTQMGQEVILRCVPISNHLYFYWYRQILGQKVEFLVSFYNNEISEKSEIFDDQFSVERPDGSNFTLKIRSTKLEDSAMYFCASSEAPGGNTGELFFGEGSRLTVL.

With regard to this clone: The CDR3 is cut off 3 residues early in the read; its end comes from the germline J gene. The chain couples TRBV11-1 to TRBJ2-5; 8 nucleotides agree with TRBD1. V gave up 5 bases and J gave up 5 bases; unmatched junction bases: 7. This CDR3 contains 14 residues. The V gene's germline CDR1 is SGHAT and CDR2 FQDESV (reference sequence). The CDR3 bases that were read are TGTGCCAGCAGCCCGCGGACAGGGCACGAGACC. This translates into CASSPRTGHET. The whole CDR3 protein is CASSPRTGHETQYF. Looking up the rest from reference TRBV11-1 and TRBJ2-5 gives the full variable domain: EAEVAQSPRYKITEKSQAVAFWCDPISGHATLYWYRQILGQGPELLVQFQDESVVDDSQLPKDRFSAERLKGVDSTLKIQPAELGDSAMYLCASSPRTGHETQYFGPGTRLLVL.

Of note for this clone: The read gets to within 3 residues of the CDR3 end, and the germline J gene fills in the rest. V usage is TRBV10-2 and J usage is TRBJ1-1; 7 positions match TRBD1. Trimming took 4 bases from V and 1 from J; bases not matched to a gene: 3. This CDR3 is 14 amino acids long. CDR1 and CDR2 from the germline V gene are WSHSY and SAAADI. CDR3 residues: CASSVGQPNTEAFF. The CDR3 DNA, read in part, is TGCGCCAGCAGTGTGGGACAGCCGAACACTGAA.

About this clone itself: The read ends 3 residues before the CDR3 terminus; that terminus is restored from the germline J gene. The chain carries TRBV12-3 or TRBV12-4 and TRBJ1-1; 7 bases agree with TRBD1. The V segment lost 4 bases and the J segment 5 bases; nucleotides outside the gene matches: 7. The CDR3 contains 14 residues. The CDR3 is CASSWTGDNTEAFF. The part of the CDR3 DNA that was read is TGTGCCAGCAGTTGGACAGGAGACAATACTGAA.

Concerning this clone: The read comes to an end 3 residues before the CDR3 does, leaving the germline J gene to fill in the end. The chain links TRBV20-1 to TRBJ1-1; D not certain. V lost 0 bases and J 1 base, leaving 9 bases between the germline ends. The germline V gene has CDR1 DFQATT and CDR2 SNEGSKA (reference sequence). The CDR3 contains 14 residues. CDR3 bases read: TGCAGTGCTAGAGATGGTCAAGCGAACACTGAA. This gives the protein CSARDGQANTE. In full, the CDR3 is CSARDGQANTEAFF.

Details on this clone: The CDR3 goes on 3 residues after the read ends, and that part is filled in from the germline J gene. The chain carries TRBV2 and TRBJ1-1; D is undetermined. The CDR3 has 13 amino acids. The germline V gene has CDR1 SNHLY and CDR2 FYNNEI. Trimming took off 4 bases at V and 0 bases at J, with 6 bases between the two ends. The CDR3: CASSVQMNTEAFF. The covered CDR3 bases are TGTGCCAGCAGTGTACAAATGAACACTGAA. The full variable domain, in which reference TRBV2 and TRBJ1-1 provide the parts outside the CDR3, is EPEVTQTPSHQVTQMGQEVILRCVPISNHLYFYWYRQILGQKVEFLVSFYNNEISEKSEIFDDQFSVERPDGSNFTLKIRSTKLEDSAMYFCASSVQMNTEAFFGQGTRLTVV.

In regard to this clone: The CDR3 goes on 3 residues after the read ends, and that part is filled in from the germline J gene. This chain joins TRBV5-1 and TRBJ2-1; the match to TRBD1 covers 11 bases. V lost 4 bases to trimming and J lost 8 bases; unmatched junction nucleotides: 5. The CDR3 runs to 14 residues. The V gene's germline CDR1 is SGHRS and CDR2 YFSETQ. CDR3 sequence: CASSLRTGGDEQFF. The covered CDR3 bases are TGCGCCAGCAGCCTCCGGACAGGGGGCGATGAG.

As regards this clone: The CDR3 end falls 3 residues outside the read, so it is completed with the germline J gene. The chain couples TRBV27 to TRBJ2-1; TRBD1 agrees at 7 bases. Trimming took 5 bases from V and 6 from J; bases not matched to a gene: 10. The CDR3 consists of 15 residues. CDR1 and CDR2 (germline): MNHEY, SMNVEV (reference sequence). The chain's CDR3 is CASSLDRASGNEQFF. The DNA read from the CDR3 is TGTGCCAGCAGTCTCGACAGGGCTTCGGGCAATGAG.

With regard to this clone: The read finishes 3 residues shy of the CDR3 end, and the germline J gene is used to complete it. The V gene is TRBV27, the J gene TRBJ2-1, with D perhaps matching TRBD2 (8 bases). Trimming removed 8 bases from V and 0 bases from J, with 14 bases in between. This CDR3 has 15 residues. From germline, CDR1 is MNHEY and CDR2 SMNVEV (reference sequence). The CDR3 protein is CASQRGTDSYNEQFF. Incomplete CDR3 DNA: TGTGCCAGCCAGCGGGGGACAGACTCCTACAATGAG.

Concerning this clone: The read is 3 residues too short to cover the CDR3 end, so that end is filled in from the germline J gene. The V call is TRBV6-2 or TRBV6-3, the J call TRBJ1-5; 7 nucleotides agree with TRBD1. CDR3 size: 14 residues. The ends lost 5 bases at V and 6 bases at J; junction bases unmatched: 7. Germline V gene data show CDR1 as MNHEY and CDR2 as SVGEGT. The CDR3 here is CASSQTGSLQPQHF. Incomplete CDR3 DNA: TGTGCCAGCAGTCAGACAGGGTCCCTTCAGCCC.

Of note for this clone: Sequencing ends 3 residues short of the CDR3 end; the germline J gene provides the rest. The chain carries TRBV20-1 and TRBJ1-1; D ambiguous. Germline CDR1 and CDR2: DFQATT and SNEGSKA (reference sequence). Trimming stripped 0 bases from V and 0 bases from J, with 8 bases between. The CDR3 contains 14 residues. CDR3 bases read: TGCAGTGCTAGAGACCCTTCGGTGAACACTGAA. Amino acid sequence: CSARDPSVNTE. Given in full, the CDR3 is CSARDPSVNTEAFF.